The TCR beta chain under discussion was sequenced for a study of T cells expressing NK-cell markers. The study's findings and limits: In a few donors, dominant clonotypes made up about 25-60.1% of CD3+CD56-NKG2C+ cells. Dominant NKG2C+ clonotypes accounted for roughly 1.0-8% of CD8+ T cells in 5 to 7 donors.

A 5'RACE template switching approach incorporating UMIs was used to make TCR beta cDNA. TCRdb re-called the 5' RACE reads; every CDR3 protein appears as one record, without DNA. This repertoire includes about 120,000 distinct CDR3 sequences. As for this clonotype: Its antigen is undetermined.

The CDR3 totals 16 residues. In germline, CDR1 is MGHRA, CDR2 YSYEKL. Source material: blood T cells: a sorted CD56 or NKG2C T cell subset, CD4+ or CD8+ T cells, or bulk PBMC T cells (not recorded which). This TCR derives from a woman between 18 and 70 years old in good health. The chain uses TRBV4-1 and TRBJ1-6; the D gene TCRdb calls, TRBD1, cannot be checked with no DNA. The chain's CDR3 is CASSQAGGVDNSPLHF.